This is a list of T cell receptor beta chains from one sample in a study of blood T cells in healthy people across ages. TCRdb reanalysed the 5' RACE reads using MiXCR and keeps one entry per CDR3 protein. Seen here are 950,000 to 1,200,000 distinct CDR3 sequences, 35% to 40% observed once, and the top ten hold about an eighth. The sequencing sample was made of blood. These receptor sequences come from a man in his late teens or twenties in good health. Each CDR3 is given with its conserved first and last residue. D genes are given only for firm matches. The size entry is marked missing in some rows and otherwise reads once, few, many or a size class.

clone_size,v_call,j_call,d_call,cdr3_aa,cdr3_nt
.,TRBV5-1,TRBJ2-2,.,CASSFLFAGELFF,TGCGCCAGCAGCTTCCTATTTGCCGGGGAGCTGTTTTTT
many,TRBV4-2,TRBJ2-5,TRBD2,CASSQASGQQETQYF,TGTGCCAGCAGCCAAGCTAGCGGGCAACAAGAGACCCAGTACTTC
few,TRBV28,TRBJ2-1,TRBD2,CASSPTSGSNEQFF,TGTGCCAGCAGTCCGACTAGCGGGTCGAATGAGCAGTTCTTC
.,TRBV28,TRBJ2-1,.,CASSLFFNEQFF,TGTGCCAGCAGTTTATTCTTCAATGAGCAGTTCTTC
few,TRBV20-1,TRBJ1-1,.,CSAPEFMNTEAFF,TGCAGTGCCCCAGAATTCATGAACACTGAAGCTTTCTTT
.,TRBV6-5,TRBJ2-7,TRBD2,CASRPTSRYEQYF,TGTGCCAGTAGACCGACTAGCCGGTACGAGCAGTACTTC
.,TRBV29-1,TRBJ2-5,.,CSVEDNRNNEQYF,TGCAGCGTTGAAGATAACAGAAACAATGAGCAGTACTTC
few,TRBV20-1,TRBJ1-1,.,CSAPPTGNTEAFF,TGCAGTGCTCCTCCGACAGGGAACACTGAAGCTTTCTTT
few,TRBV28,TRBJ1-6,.,CASSLTPGSNSPLHF,TGTGCCAGCAGTTTAACGCCGGGAAGCAATTCACCCCTCCACTTT
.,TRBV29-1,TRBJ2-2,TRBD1,CSVLPDRDTGELFF,TGCAGCGTTCTTCCGGACAGGGACACCGGGGAGCTGTTTTTT
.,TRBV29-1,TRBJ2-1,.,CSFSYNEQFF,TGCAGCTTCTCCTACAATGAGCAGTTCTTC
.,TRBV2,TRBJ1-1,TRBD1,CASRGTGLDTEAFF,TGTGCCAGCAGAGGGACAGGGTTGGACACTGAAGCTTTCTTT
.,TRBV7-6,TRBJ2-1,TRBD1,CASSYRDRGHSSYNEQFF,TGTGCCAGCAGCTACCGGGACAGGGGACATAGCTCCTACAATGAGCAGTTCTTC
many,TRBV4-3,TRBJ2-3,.,CASSQESLGTDTQYF,TGCGCCAGCAGCCAAGAAAGCTTGGGTACAGATACGCAGTATTTT
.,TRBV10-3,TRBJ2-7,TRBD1,CAISEYRDSYEQYF,TGTGCCATCAGTGAGTACCGGGACAGCTACGAGCAGTACTTC
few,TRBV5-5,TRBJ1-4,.,CASSLWGEANEKLFF,TGTGCCAGCAGCTTATGGGGGGAAGCTAATGAAAAACTGTTTTTT
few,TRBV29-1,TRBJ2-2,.,CSVWAANTGELFF,TGCAGCGTTTGGGCCGCGAACACCGGGGAGCTGTTTTTT
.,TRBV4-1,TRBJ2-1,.,CAISQALGYEQFF,TGCGCCATCAGCCAAGCGCTAGGCTATGAGCAGTTCTTC
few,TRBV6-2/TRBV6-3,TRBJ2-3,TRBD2,CASSGLATDTQYF,TGTGCCAGCAGTGGACTAGCTACAGATACGCAGTATTTT
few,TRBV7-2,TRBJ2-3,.,CASSLQARHDSTDTQYF,TGTGCCAGCAGCCTACAGGCCCGTCACGATAGCACAGATACGCAGTATTTT
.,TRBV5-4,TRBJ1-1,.,CASSRVGTANTEAFF,TGTGCCAGCAGCCGGGTGGGGACGGCGAACACTGAAGCTTTCTTT
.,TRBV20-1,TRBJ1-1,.,CSAVGGTNTEAFF,TGCAGTGCTGTGGGCGGTACGAACACTGAAGCTTTCTTT
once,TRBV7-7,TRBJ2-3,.,CANSVVFTDTQYF,TGTGCCAACAGCGTAGTATTCACAGATACGCAGTATTTT
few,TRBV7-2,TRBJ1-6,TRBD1,CASSEGDRVSPLHF,TGTGCCAGCAGCGAGGGGGACAGGGTTTCACCCCTCCACTTT
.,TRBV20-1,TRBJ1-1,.,CSATEGTNTEAFF,TGCAGTGCTACGGAGGGGACCAACACTGAAGCTTTCTTT
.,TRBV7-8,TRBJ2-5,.,CASSRGRSVETQYF,TGTGCCAGCAGCCGAGGACGTTCTGTGGAGACCCAGTACTTC
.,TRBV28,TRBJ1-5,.,CASSYPMGNQPQHF,TGTGCCAGCAGTTACCCCATGGGAAATCAGCCCCAGCATTTT
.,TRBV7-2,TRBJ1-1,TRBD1,CASSLGDRTRAFF,TGTGCCAGCAGCTTAGGGGACAGGACGAGGGCTTTCTTT
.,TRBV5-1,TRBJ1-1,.,CASSVGGVRTEAFF,TGCGCCAGCAGCGTGGGTGGGGTGAGGACTGAAGCTTTCTTT
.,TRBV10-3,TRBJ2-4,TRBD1,CAISESQGALDIQYF,TGTGCCATCAGTGAGTCTCAGGGGGCGTTGGACATTCAGTACTTC
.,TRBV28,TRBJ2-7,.,CASSSPRQDYEQYF,TGTGCCAGCAGTTCACCGAGACAAGACTACGAGCAGTACTTC
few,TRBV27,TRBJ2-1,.,CASTQTGIYNNEQFF,TGTGCCAGCACTCAAACAGGGATCTATAACAATGAGCAGTTCTTC
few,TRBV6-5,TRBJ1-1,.,CASRKGKADTEAFF,TGTGCCAGCAGAAAGGGGAAAGCGGACACTGAAGCTTTCTTT
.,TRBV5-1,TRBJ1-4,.,CASSLGDVVGNEKLFF,TGCGCCAGCAGCTTGGGGGACGTCGTTGGAAATGAAAAACTGTTTTTT
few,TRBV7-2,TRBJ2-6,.,CASSLVAPSGANVLTF,TGTGCCAGCAGCTTAGTAGCACCCTCTGGGGCCAACGTCCTGACTTTC
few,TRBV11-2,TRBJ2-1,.,CASSLVAQVFGNEQFF,TGTGCCAGCAGCTTAGTAGCACAGGTTTTCGGCAATGAGCAGTTCTTC
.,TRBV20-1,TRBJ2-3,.,CSARQASGTADTQYF,TGCAGTGCTAGGCAAGCCTCCGGGACCGCAGATACGCAGTATTTT
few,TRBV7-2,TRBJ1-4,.,CASSLGSAVREKLFF,TGTGCCAGCAGCTTAGGGTCGGCAGTTAGGGAAAAACTGTTTTTT
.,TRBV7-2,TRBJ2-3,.,CASRWITTDTQYF,TGTGCCAGCAGATGGATAACCACAGATACGCAGTATTTT
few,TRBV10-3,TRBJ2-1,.,CATRTTNNEQFF,TGTGCCACCCGGACTACAAACAATGAGCAGTTCTTC
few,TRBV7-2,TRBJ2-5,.,CASSYPYQDTKETQYF,TGTGCCAGCAGCTACCCCTATCAGGACACTAAAGAGACCCAGTACTTC
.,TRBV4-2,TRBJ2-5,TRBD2,CASSQDSGLAGEKETQYF,TGTGCCAGCAGCCAAGATTCGGGACTAGCGGGGGAGAAAGAGACCCAGTACTTC
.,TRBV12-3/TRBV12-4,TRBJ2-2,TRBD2,CASNPLAGANTGELFF,TGTGCCAGCAACCCCCTAGCGGGGGCGAACACCGGGGAGCTGTTTTTT
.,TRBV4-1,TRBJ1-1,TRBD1,CASSQVGTANTEAFF,TGCGCCAGCAGCCAAGTCGGGACAGCGAACACTGAAGCTTTCTTT
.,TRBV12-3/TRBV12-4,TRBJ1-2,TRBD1,CASRGTGEYGYTF,TGTGCCAGCAGGGGGACAGGGGAATATGGCTACACCTTC
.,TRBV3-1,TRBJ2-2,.,CASSQVGELFF,TGTGCCAGCAGCCAAGTGGGGGAGCTGTTTTTT
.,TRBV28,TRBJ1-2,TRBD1,CASSKDRVGYGYTF,TGTGCCAGCAGTAAAGACAGGGTGGGCTATGGCTACACCTTC
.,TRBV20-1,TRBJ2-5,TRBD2,CSSPNYREALETQYF,TGCAGTTCCCCAAATTACCGGGAGGCTCTCGAGACCCAGTACTTC
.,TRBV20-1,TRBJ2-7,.,CSARIQSYEQYF,TGCAGTGCTAGGATCCAATCCTACGAGCAGTACTTC
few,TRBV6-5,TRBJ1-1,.,CASSRPTTGLNTEAFF,TGTGCCAGCAGTAGACCCACGACAGGCCTCAACACTGAAGCTTTCTTT
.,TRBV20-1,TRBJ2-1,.,CSARDFPNEQFF,TGCAGTGCTAGAGATTTTCCAAATGAGCAGTTCTTC
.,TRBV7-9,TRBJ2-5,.,CATNREYQETQYF,TGTGCCACCAATCGGGAGTACCAAGAGACCCAGTACTTC
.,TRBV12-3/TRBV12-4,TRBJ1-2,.,CASSSSAADSNYGYTF,TGCGCCAGCAGTTCATCGGCCGCCGATTCTAACTATGGCTACACCTTC
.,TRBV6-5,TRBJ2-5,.,CASSYSVRQEETQYF,TGTGCCAGCAGTTACTCGGTGAGGCAAGAAGAGACCCAGTACTTC
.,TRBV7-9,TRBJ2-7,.,CATDYEQYF,TGTGCCACGGACTACGAGCAGTACTTC